This T cell receptor (beta chain) was sequenced for a study of T cells in localized non-small cell lung cancer. Study-wide points: The greatest T cell clonality was found in uninvolved adjacent lung (higher than in tumor). Only one tumor region was sequenced, so heterogeneity remains possible. A median about 54 of the top 100 tumor clones appeared in adjacent lung.

Concerning this clone itself: Its antigen is still unknown.

V lost 3 bases and J lost 1; bases outside the gene matches: 10. Per the germline V gene, CDR1 is MGHRA and CDR2 is YSYEKL. CDR3 size: 17 residues. Profiling relied on immunoSEQ multiplex PCR, and the TCRdb table lists in-frame clones only, not all of them. The data contain approximately 30,000 clones, over 85% of them seen just once; the ten biggest clones take up less than 3.5%. This chain joins TRBV4-1 and TRBJ2-3, with 7 bases aligning to TRBD2. The TCR comes from a woman between 18 and 50 years old with stage I lung adenocarcinoma. The source material was peripheral blood, sampled before any cancer treatment. The CDR3 DNA sequence: TGCGCCAGCAGCCAGGACACCGGGCTAGCGGGCACAGATACGCAGTATTTT. Translation: CASSQDTGLAGTDTQYF.